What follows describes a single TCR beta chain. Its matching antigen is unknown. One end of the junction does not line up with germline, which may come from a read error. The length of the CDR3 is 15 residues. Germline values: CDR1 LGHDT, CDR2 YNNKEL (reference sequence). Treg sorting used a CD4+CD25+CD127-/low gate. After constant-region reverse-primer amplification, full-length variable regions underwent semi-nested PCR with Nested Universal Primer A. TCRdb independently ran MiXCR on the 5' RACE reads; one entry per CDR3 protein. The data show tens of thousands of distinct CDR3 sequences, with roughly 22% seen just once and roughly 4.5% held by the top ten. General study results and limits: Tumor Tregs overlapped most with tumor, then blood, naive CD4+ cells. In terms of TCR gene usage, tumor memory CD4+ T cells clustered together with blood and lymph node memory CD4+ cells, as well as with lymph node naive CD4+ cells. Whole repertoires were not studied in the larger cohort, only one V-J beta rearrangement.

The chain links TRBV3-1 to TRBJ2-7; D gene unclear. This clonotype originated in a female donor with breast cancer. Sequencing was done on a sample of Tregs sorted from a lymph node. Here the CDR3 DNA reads TGTGACAGCAGCCAAGATGTCAGGAGCTCCTACGAGCAGTACTTC. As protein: CDSSQDVRSSYEQYF.